A selection of T cell receptor beta chains follows, all from one sample in a study of TIL therapy for anti-PD-1-resistant metastatic lung cancer. The data were produced by immunoSEQ multiplex PCR, yet TCRdb's version contains in-frame clones alone and is incomplete. Here the sample spans 45,000 to 75,000 clones, roughly two thirds being singletons. The sequences come from blood, collected at baseline. These receptors were taken from a person aged 30 to 80 with non-small cell lung cancer. The CDR3 runs from the conserved cysteine through the conserved F or W. Fields, in order: clone size, J gene, V gene, D gene, CDR3 protein, CDR3 DNA. D genes are given only for firm matches. Size is omitted from some rows. Given values are once, few, many or a class for expanded clones.

abundance: -
j_gene: TRBJ2-1
v_gene: TRBV5-1
d_gene: TRBD1
CDR3aa: CASSSGQGNEQFF
CDR3nt: TGCGCCAGCAGCTCGGGACAGGGCAATGAGCAGTTCTTC

abundance: -
j_gene: TRBJ2-1
v_gene: TRBV5-1
d_gene: -
CDR3aa: CASSPPVGPYNEQFF
CDR3nt: TGCGCCAGCAGTCCTCCGGTAGGGCCCTACAATGAGCAGTTCTTC

abundance: -
j_gene: TRBJ2-5
v_gene: TRBV5-1
d_gene: TRBD1
CDR3aa: CASSLTVQGAGETQYF
CDR3nt: TGCGCCAGCAGCTTGACGGTACAGGGGGCAGGGGAGACCCAGTACTTC

abundance: -
j_gene: TRBJ2-3
v_gene: TRBV5-6
d_gene: TRBD1
CDR3aa: CASLTPGQEDTQYF
CDR3nt: TGTGCCAGCCTTACTCCGGGACAGGAGGATACGCAGTATTTT

abundance: few
j_gene: TRBJ1-2
v_gene: TRBV30
d_gene: -
CDR3aa: CAWSVWGRADSTF
CDR3nt: TGTGCCTGGAGTGTGTGGGGCAGGGCAGACTCCACCTTC

abundance: -
j_gene: TRBJ2-3
v_gene: TRBV7-6
d_gene: TRBD2
CDR3aa: CASSLSSGGITDTQYF
CDR3nt: TGTGCCAGCAGCTTATCTAGCGGGGGAATTACAGATACGCAGTATTTT

abundance: -
j_gene: TRBJ1-2
v_gene: TRBV11-2
d_gene: -
CDR3aa: CASSLRGGANYGYTF
CDR3nt: TGTGCCAGCAGCTTACGAGGCGGAGCTAACTATGGCTACACCTTC

abundance: few
j_gene: TRBJ2-7
v_gene: TRBV11-2
d_gene: -
CDR3aa: CASSLDVLVSNEQYF
CDR3nt: TGTGCCAGCAGCTTAGACGTTTTAGTGTCCAACGAGCAGTACTTC

abundance: few
j_gene: TRBJ1-5
v_gene: TRBV6-1
d_gene: -
CDR3aa: CASGWVLAQPQHF
CDR3nt: TGTGCCAGCGGGTGGGTTTTGGCTCAGCCCCAGCATTTT

abundance: -
j_gene: TRBJ1-2
v_gene: TRBV7-9
d_gene: -
CDR3aa: CASRGQGLYGYTF
CDR3nt: TGTGCCAGCAGAGGGCAGGGGCTCTATGGCTACACCTTC

abundance: once
j_gene: TRBJ2-1
v_gene: TRBV6-1
d_gene: -
CDR3aa: CASSEQWEQFF
CDR3nt: TGTGCCAGCAGTGAACAGTGGGAGCAGTTCTTC

abundance: once
j_gene: TRBJ1-2
v_gene: TRBV28
d_gene: -
CDR3aa: CASSLTFRTLNYGYTF
CDR3nt: TGTGCCAGCAGTTTAACGTTTAGAACCCTCAACTATGGCTACACCTTC

abundance: -
j_gene: TRBJ1-1
v_gene: TRBV5-5
d_gene: -
CDR3aa: CASSLWEGGAEAFF
CDR3nt: TGTGCCAGCAGCTTGTGGGAGGGAGGGGCTGAAGCTTTCTTT

abundance: -
j_gene: TRBJ2-3
v_gene: TRBV29-1
d_gene: TRBD2
CDR3aa: CSVLGLAGPTNTQYF
CDR3nt: TGCAGCGTTCTGGGACTAGCGGGACCCACAAATACGCAGTATTTT

abundance: -
j_gene: TRBJ2-5
v_gene: TRBV10-3
d_gene: -
CDR3aa: CAIRVQETQYF
CDR3nt: TGTGCCATCAGGGTACAAGAGACCCAGTACTTC

abundance: -
j_gene: TRBJ1-3
v_gene: TRBV6-6
d_gene: -
CDR3aa: CASVLRNTIYF
CDR3nt: TGTGCCAGCGTCCTCAGGAACACCATATATTTT

abundance: -
j_gene: TRBJ2-3
v_gene: TRBV7-3
d_gene: TRBD2
CDR3aa: CASGGGRRTDTQYF
CDR3nt: TGTGCCAGCGGCGGGGGGCGCAGGACAGATACGCAGTATTTT

abundance: few
j_gene: TRBJ1-1
v_gene: TRBV6-5
d_gene: TRBD1
CDR3aa: CASSARGGWTEAFF
CDR3nt: TGTGCCAGCAGTGCCAGGGGGGGATGGACTGAAGCTTTCTTT

abundance: -
j_gene: TRBJ2-1
v_gene: TRBV7-3
d_gene: -
CDR3aa: CASSPGPATLNEQFF
CDR3nt: TGTGCCAGCAGTCCGGGACCCGCTACACTTAATGAGCAGTTCTTC

abundance: -
j_gene: TRBJ2-5
v_gene: TRBV5-1
d_gene: TRBD1
CDR3aa: CASSYGQGETQYF
CDR3nt: TGCGCCAGCAGCTACGGACAGGGTGAGACCCAGTACTTC

abundance: few
j_gene: TRBJ1-2
v_gene: TRBV7-9
d_gene: -
CDR3aa: CASIELPYGYTF
CDR3nt: TGTGCCAGCATCGAGCTCCCCTATGGCTACACCTTC

abundance: -
j_gene: TRBJ1-2
v_gene: TRBV25-1
d_gene: -
CDR3aa: CASSEFDGRGYTF
CDR3nt: TGTGCCAGCAGCGAGTTCGATGGGCGTGGCTACACCTTC

abundance: -
j_gene: TRBJ1-2
v_gene: TRBV13
d_gene: -
CDR3aa: CASSPGVQANYGYTF
CDR3nt: TGTGCCAGCAGCCCAGGGGTTCAAGCTAACTATGGCTACACCTTC

abundance: -
j_gene: TRBJ2-1
v_gene: TRBV2
d_gene: -
CDR3aa: CASSRFSYNEQFF
CDR3nt: TGTGCCAGCTCGCGATTTTCGTACAATGAGCAGTTCTTC

abundance: -
j_gene: TRBJ2-3
v_gene: TRBV5-1
d_gene: TRBD2
CDR3aa: CASSSGGGTDTQYF
CDR3nt: TGCGCCAGCAGTAGCGGGGGTGGCACAGATACGCAGTATTTT

abundance: few
j_gene: TRBJ1-2
v_gene: TRBV11-3
d_gene: TRBD1
CDR3aa: CASSPGQAYGYTF
CDR3nt: TGTGCCAGCAGCCCGGGACAGGCCTATGGCTACACCTTC

abundance: few
j_gene: TRBJ1-6
v_gene: TRBV27
d_gene: -
CDR3aa: CASSFFRDSPLHF
CDR3nt: TGTGCCAGCAGTTTTTTCCGGGATTCACCCCTCCACTTT

abundance: -
j_gene: TRBJ1-1
v_gene: TRBV11-2
d_gene: -
CDR3aa: CASSPQGRFPEAFF
CDR3nt: TGTGCCAGCAGCCCACAGGGAAGGTTTCCTGAAGCTTTCTTT

abundance: -
j_gene: TRBJ2-3
v_gene: TRBV9
d_gene: -
CDR3aa: CASSVLGLNPTDTQYF
CDR3nt: TGTGCCAGCAGCGTATTGGGACTCAACCCCACAGATACGCAGTATTTT

abundance: -
j_gene: TRBJ2-1
v_gene: TRBV25-1
d_gene: TRBD2
CDR3aa: CASSAASGFNEQFF
CDR3nt: TGTGCCAGCAGTGCCGCTAGCGGGTTCAATGAGCAGTTCTTC

abundance: -
j_gene: TRBJ2-5
v_gene: TRBV5-4
d_gene: -
CDR3aa: CASSLVGEETQYF
CDR3nt: TGTGCCAGCAGCTTGGTAGGGGAAGAGACCCAGTACTTC

abundance: -
j_gene: TRBJ1-2
v_gene: TRBV7-8
d_gene: TRBD1
CDR3aa: CASSLATGGAEGYTF
CDR3nt: TGTGCCAGCAGCTTAGCGACAGGGGGCGCGGAGGGCTACACCTTC

abundance: -
j_gene: TRBJ2-5
v_gene: TRBV5-1
d_gene: -
CDR3aa: CASSLPLSGSQETQYF
CDR3nt: TGCGCCAGCAGCTTACCGCTATCCGGGAGCCAAGAGACCCAGTACTTC

abundance: -
j_gene: TRBJ2-1
v_gene: TRBV9
d_gene: -
CDR3aa: CASSEGHGYNEQFF
CDR3nt: TGTGCCAGCAGCGAGGGACACGGCTACAATGAGCAGTTCTTC

abundance: few
j_gene: TRBJ2-2
v_gene: TRBV7-3
d_gene: -
CDR3aa: CASSLRGGNTGELFF
CDR3nt: TGTGCCAGCAGCTTACGGGGAGGAAACACCGGGGAGCTGTTTTTT

abundance: -
j_gene: TRBJ1-5
v_gene: TRBV2
d_gene: -
CDR3aa: CASRDDRLLLGSNQPQHF
CDR3nt: TGTGCCAGCAGGGATGACAGGCTTCTCCTCGGTAGCAATCAGCCCCAGCATTTT

abundance: -
j_gene: TRBJ2-3
v_gene: TRBV6-6
d_gene: TRBD1
CDR3aa: CAGQWTGLNTQYF
CDR3nt: TGTGCCGGACAATGGACAGGGCTGAATACGCAGTATTTT

abundance: -
j_gene: TRBJ1-2
v_gene: TRBV28
d_gene: TRBD1
CDR3aa: CASSVQGIGYTF
CDR3nt: TGTGCCAGCAGTGTACAGGGGATTGGCTACACCTTC

abundance: -
j_gene: TRBJ2-2
v_gene: TRBV28
d_gene: -
CDR3aa: CASTAGSTGELFF
CDR3nt: TGTGCCAGCACCGCTGGAAGCACCGGGGAGCTGTTTTTT

abundance: -
j_gene: TRBJ2-2
v_gene: TRBV6-5
d_gene: -
CDR3aa: CASSYSSGSGELFF
CDR3nt: TGTGCCAGCAGTTACTCCTCAGGGTCCGGGGAGCTGTTTTTT